These T cell receptor beta chains were read from a single sample in a study of breast tumors, draining lymph nodes, adjacent tissues. TCRdb reprocessed the multiplex PCR reads via MiXCR and lists one record per CDR3 protein. Here the sample spans some 170,000 distinct CDR3 sequences, 33% being singletons. The specimen sequenced was axillary lymph node tissue. The source is a female donor with breast cancer. Some clones in this sample may be carry-over from other donors' samples. Each CDR3 is given with its conserved first and last residue. D genes are given only for firm matches. Size values are once, few and many counts, or a class for expanded clones, and some rows have none.

>many|TRBJ2-1|-|TRBV19
CASSIMGWGGAFNEQFF
TGTGCCAGTAGTATCATGGGGTGGGGGGGGGCCTTCAATGAGCAGTTCTTC
>-|TRBJ2-7|TRBD2|TRBV29-1
CSHLRGVTYEQYF
TGCAGCCACTTGCGGGGGGTGACCTACGAGCAGTACTTC
>-|TRBJ2-2|-|TRBV12-3/TRBV12-4
CASSFTGTGTGELSF
TGTGCCAGCAGTTTCACGGGGACGGGGACCGGGGAGCTGTCTTTT
>-|TRBJ1-6|TRBD1|TRBV30
CAWSRQGDNSPLHF
TGTGCCTGGAGTAGGCAGGGGGATAATTCACCCCTCCACTTT
>few|TRBJ1-5|-|TRBV27
CASSGPGNQPQHF
TGTGCCAGCAGTGGACCGGGTAATCAGCCCCAGCATTTT
>many|TRBJ2-5|-|TRBV20-1
CSARGRGSRETQYF
TGCAGTGCTAGGGGCAGGGGCTCACGGGAGACCCAGTACTTC
>-|TRBJ1-5|-|TRBV20-1
CSANTGGKMNQPQHF
TGCAGTGCAAATACGGGGGGTAAGATGAATCAGCCCCAGCATTTT
>many|TRBJ1-2|TRBD1|TRBV19
CASSRGLGQPPTGYTF
TGTGCCAGTAGTAGGGGCCTGGGACAGCCACCAACTGGCTACACCTTC
>many|TRBJ2-5|-|TRBV9
CASSVRAGGQETQYF
TGTGCCAGCAGCGTAAGGGCTGGTGGTCAAGAGACCCAGTACTTC
>many|TRBJ1-2|-|TRBV27
CASSLAGSLFYGYTF
TGTGCCAGCAGTTTAGCCGGCAGCCTGTTCTATGGCTACACCTTC
>few|TRBJ2-7|-|TRBV5-5
CASSTGEALSSFYF
TGTGCCAGCAGCACGGGGGAGGCACTCTCTAGCTTCTACTTC
>many|TRBJ1-3|-|TRBV19
CAALGHGYSGNTIYF
TGTGCCGCACTCGGCCACGGATACTCTGGAAACACCATATATTTT